This TCR beta chain was identified in a study of radiotherapy plus CTLA-4 blockade in lung cancer. Study at large: Objective responses were seen in 18% of patients, disease control in around 31%. Broader study findings: There was expansion of tumor-derived TCR clones in blood after radiotherapy plus ipilimumab. The best prediction of response reportedly came from early blood T cell clone dynamics, with interferon-beta.

Patients with chemo-refractory metastatic non-small-cell lung cancer received focal radiation plus CTLA-4 blockade with ipilimumab. As concerns this clone: Antigen specificity is unknown.

Using immunoSEQ multiplex PCR, the repertoire was profiled, and TCRdb retains in-frame clones only, with some absent. The sample holds roughly 85,000 clones; around 84% are singletons and the top ten take roughly 17%. The CDR3 sequence is 15 residues long. In germline, CDR1 is SGHKS, CDR2 YYEKEE (reference sequence). V lost 1 base and J lost 6, with 17 bases in between. The sequences come from peripheral blood, collected from a patient treated with radiotherapy plus ipilimumab. The clonotype originates from a human donor with non-small cell lung cancer that progressed on radiotherapy plus ipilimumab. The chain links TRBV5-5 to TRBJ2-7, with D perhaps matching TRBD1 or TRBD2 (6 bases each). CDR3 protein: CASSLMGGDTAEQYF. In nucleotides, the CDR3 is TGTGCCAGCAGCTTGATGGGGGGCGATACAGCCGAGCAGTACTTC. Based on the CDR3 plus reference TRBV5-5 and TRBJ2-7, the full variable domain is DAGVTQSPTHLIKTRGQQVTLRCSPISGHKSVSWYQQVLGQGPQFIFQYYEKEERGRGNFPDRFSARQFPNYSSELNVNALLLGDSALYLCASSLMGGDTAEQYFGPGTRLTVT.